This note documents a single TCR beta chain sequence. Its antigen is unknown. The donors were part of the validation cohort, which consisted of approximately 110 subjects and was separate from the first cohort of under 850 subjects. Assay used: immunoSEQ multiplex PCR; TCRdb lists only in-frame clones, some missing. This sample has about 160,000 clones, with roughly 84% found just once. After removal of 3 bases from V and 8 bases from J, the junction contained 7 bases not matched to a gene. Per the germline V gene, CDR1 is SGDLS and CDR2 is YYNGEE. The CDR3 totals 14 residues. The source of the sample is a study of cytomegalovirus exposure and HLA in healthy donors. Findings and caveats of the study: In vitro checks showed that three CMV-associated chains really do target CMV antigens.

This chain uses TRBV9 with TRBJ1-4; 7 nucleotides align to TRBD1. Sequencing input: PBMCs. This clonotype was sampled from a young man in good health and CMV-seropositive. Written as DNA, the CDR3 is TGTGCCAGCAGCGCTAGGACAGGCGGGGAAAAACTGTTTTTT. This gives the protein CASSARTGGEKLFF.